These 30 T cell receptor beta chains were all obtained from the same sample, sequenced in a study of cytotoxic CD8 clonotypes in ibrutinib-treated CLL. The repertoire was sequenced with immunoSEQ multiplex PCR; TCRdb's copy has only in-frame clones and lacks some. The repertoire holds about 22,000 clones, with roughly four fifths as singletons. The starting material was PBMCs, obtained before ibrutinib treatment. Receptor source: a human donor with chronic lymphocytic leukemia.

The chain combines TRBV30 with TRBJ1-2; no clear D. The CDR3 has 13 amino acids. V lost 2 bases, J lost 4 bases, and 11 bases lay in between. Germline V lookup: CDR1 GTSNPN, CDR2 SVGIG (reference sequence). The CDR3 spells CAWSMGQSYGYTF. The CDR3 region has the DNA TGTGCCTGGAGTATGGGCCAGTCCTATGGCTACACCTTC.

This chain joins TRBV28 and TRBJ2-5; 9 nucleotides match TRBD2. The CDR3 sequence is 16 residues long. V gave up 3 bases and J gave up 3 bases; unmatched junction bases: 8. Germline V gives CDR1 MDHEN, CDR2 SYDVKM. The CDR3: CASSFHLGLAKETQYF. For the CDR3, the DNA is TGTGCCAGCAGTTTCCATCTAGGACTAGCGAAAGAGACCCAGTACTTC.

This chain connects TRBV7-9 to TRBJ1-1; D unresolved. V lost 1 base and J 3 bases, leaving 9 bases between the germline ends. Germline V gives CDR1 SEHNR, CDR2 FQNEAQ (reference sequence). This CDR3 has 14 amino acids. This chain's CDR3 is CASSLGSRDTEAFF. DNA for the CDR3: TGTGCCAGCAGCTTAGGGTCGCGGGACACTGAAGCTTTCTTT.

The rearrangement uses TRBV18 and TRBJ2-7; no clear D gene. The length of the CDR3 is 14 residues. V was clipped by 3 bases and J by 4 bases, with 13 bases between them. Germline V gene data show CDR1 as KGHSH and CDR2 as LQKENI. The DNA for the CDR3 is TGTGCCAGCTCACCTTTAGCAGAAGTATACGAGCAGTACTTC. Amino acids: CASSPLAEVYEQYF.

This chain connects TRBV5-1 to TRBJ2-5; maybe TRBD1 (5 bases). With 4 bases removed from V and 3 bases from J, the gap between germline ends came to 16 bases. The germline CDR1 and CDR2 sequences are SGHRS and YFSETQ. This CDR3 comprises 15 residues. This chain's CDR3 is CASSDGAGIEETQYF. For the CDR3, the DNA is TGCGCCAGCAGCGATGGGGCAGGTATTGAAGAGACCCAGTACTTC.

The rearrangement links TRBV7-9 to TRBJ1-3; 9 bases line up with TRBD1. This CDR3 has 16 residues. The germline gives CDR1 SEHNR, CDR2 FQNEAQ (reference sequence). Unmatched junction bases numbered 11, after V lost 5 bases and J lost 6 bases. This CDR3 reads CASSHRDRAAQNTIYF. Written as DNA, the CDR3 is TGTGCCAGCAGCCACCGGGACAGGGCGGCGCAAAACACCATATATTTT.

This clone was counted a single time. This chain connects TRBV28 to TRBJ1-1; D remains unclear. The CDR3 extends over 12 amino acids. Germline V lookup: CDR1 MDHEN, CDR2 SYDVKM. V dropped 6 bases and J dropped 10 bases, with 15 bases sitting between them. In DNA, the CDR3 is TGTGCCAGCAGCCTAGTCGTCTCCCTAGCTTTCTTT. Residues: CASSLVVSLAFF.

V usage is TRBV28 and J usage is TRBJ2-3; possible D gene TRBD2, 5 bases. This CDR3 contains 15 residues. The germline V and J ends were trimmed by 5 bases and 0 bases, with 12 bases remaining between them. The V gene's germline CDR1 is MDHEN and CDR2 SYDVKM. DNA of the CDR3: TGTGCCAGCAGTGGGTTGGGCGGGAGCACAGATACGCAGTATTTT. Translation: CASSGLGGSTDTQYF.

This chain uses TRBV7-3 with TRBJ1-5; a possible D gene is TRBD1 (5 bases). Between the trimmed V and J ends, which lost 2 bases and 4 bases, there was a span of 12 bases. This CDR3 has 15 amino acids. The germline CDR1 and CDR2 sequences are SGHTA and FQGTGA. The CDR3 DNA follows: TGTGCCAGCAGCTTAGATGGGGGGATGAATCAGCCCCAGCATTTT. Translation gives CASSLDGGMNQPQHF.

This clone has more than one count but fewer than ten. The chain combines TRBV6-6 with TRBJ1-2; D is ambiguous. The germline V gene has CDR1 MNHNY and CDR2 SVGAGI (reference sequence). V lost 2 bases, J lost 3 bases, and 10 bases lay in between. The CDR3 consists of 14 residues. CDR3 DNA: TGTGCCAGCAGTTACGTAGCGGGATACTATGGCTACACCTTC. Its translation is CASSYVAGYYGYTF.

This clone was seen more than once but under ten times. The rearrangement uses TRBV7-9 and TRBJ2-5, with 10 bases that match TRBD2. Trimming at V came to 3 bases and at J to 5 bases, leaving 12 bases not matched to a gene. CDR3 length equals 17 residues. Germline loops: CDR1 SEHNR, CDR2 FQNEAQ (reference sequence). The CDR3, as DNA: TGTGCCAGCAGCTTCGGGACTAGCGTGACCGCCGGGGAGACCCAGTACTTC. Its protein product is CASSFGTSVTAGETQYF.

The chain has TRBV19 and TRBJ1-2; D gene unclear. Germline CDR1 LNHDA, CDR2 SQIVND (reference sequence). This CDR3 region has 13 residues. The V end lost 7 bases, the J end lost 4 bases, and 13 bases lay between the germline ends. In DNA form, the CDR3 reads TGTGCCAGTAAGGACGGCTCCCCCTATGGCTACACCTTC. It codes for CASKDGSPYGYTF.

V and J are TRBV6-1 and TRBJ1-5; a possible D gene is TRBD1 (6 bases). The CDR3 runs to 13 residues. The germline V gene has CDR1 MNHNS and CDR2 SASEGT. The V and J ends lost 6 bases and 4 bases respectively, with 10 bases between them. CDR3 nucleotide sequence: TGTGCCAGCAGGGGGACAATTAATCAGCCCCAGCATTTT. It is translated as CASRGTINQPQHF.

V and J are TRBV7-2 and TRBJ2-4; D is uncertain. Trimming took off 5 bases at V and 0 bases at J, with 11 bases between the two ends. CDR1 SGHTA and CDR2 FQGNSA come from the germline V gene. This CDR3 is 15 amino acids long. In nucleotides, the CDR3 is TGTGCCAGCAGCCCACAGCCTCTAGCCAAAAACATTCAGTACTTC. This translates into CASSPQPLAKNIQYF.

The chain couples TRBV5-1 to TRBJ2-1; a possible D gene is TRBD1 (5 bases). The CDR3 is 14 residues long. Germline CDR1 and CDR2: SGHRS and YFSETQ. The V and J ends lost 3 bases and 4 bases respectively, with 11 bases between them. CDR3 residues: CASSSQGIYNEQFF. For the CDR3, the DNA is TGCGCCAGCAGCTCTCAGGGAATATACAATGAGCAGTTCTTC.

V usage is TRBV30 and J usage is TRBJ1-1, with unresolved D. The CDR3 consists of 13 residues. CDR1 and CDR2 (germline): GTSNPN, SVGIG (reference sequence). CDR3 nucleotide sequence: TGTGCTGGGAAAAGGTTGATGAACACTGAAGCTTTCTTT. It yields the protein CAGKRLMNTEAFF.

CDR3 sequence: CAISAVTGKQGEAFF. In DNA, the CDR3 is TGTGCCATCAGTGCAGTTACCGGGAAGCAAGGTGAAGCTTTCTTT. The chain has TRBV10-3 and TRBJ1-1; D not certain. V was pared by 4 bases and J by 7 bases, with 19 bases between. CDR3 size: 15 residues. CDR1 and CDR2 (germline): ENHRY, SYGVKD.

The chain carries TRBV5-6 and TRBJ2-7, with no clear D. The germline V gene encodes CDR1 SGHDT and CDR2 YYEEEE. The CDR3 runs 15 residues. Trimming took off 0 bases at V and 0 bases at J, with 10 bases between the two ends. For the CDR3, the DNA is TGTGCCAGCAGCTTGGTGGGAAGTGTCTCCTACGAGCAGTACTTC. Translating it yields CASSLVGSVSYEQYF.

This clone has only one observation. The rearrangement uses TRBV18 and TRBJ2-1; D perhaps matches TRBD2 (5 bases). Trimming removed 2 bases from V and 0 bases from J, with 11 bases in between. This CDR3 comprises 16 residues. The germline gives CDR1 KGHSH, CDR2 LQKENI. CDR3 DNA: TGTGCCAGCTCACCAGTTAGCGTCAGCTCCTACAATGAGCAGTTCTTC. Its translation: CASSPVSVSSYNEQFF.

The chain employs TRBV19 and TRBJ1-4; D gene ambiguous. The germline V gene encodes CDR1 LNHDA and CDR2 SQIVND (reference sequence). V was shortened by 4 bases and J by 7 bases, with 13 bases between the two germline ends. The CDR3 runs to 14 residues. The CDR3 region has the DNA TGTGCCAGTAGTAGACTCGGAAGAGGTGAAAAACTGTTTTTT. Protein product: CASSRLGRGEKLFF.

This clone was counted a few times. The genes are TRBV6-1 and TRBJ2-7; D is unclear. The V end was cut by 8 bases, the J end by 0 bases, with 11 bases between. The CDR3 length is 13 residues. Germline CDR1 MNHNS, CDR2 SASEGT. CDR3: CASRTVSSYEQYF. The CDR3 nucleotides read TGTGCCAGCCGGACGGTGAGCTCCTACGAGCAGTACTTC.

The CDR3 region has the DNA TGTGCCAGCAGTTACCAGGGGGCCAATGGCTACACCTTC. Its protein product is CASSYQGANGYTF. The chain combines TRBV6-6 with TRBJ1-2, with 8 positions matching TRBD1. This CDR3 has 13 residues. The V segment lost 2 bases and the J segment 6 bases; nucleotides outside the gene matches: 2. CDR1 MNHNY and CDR2 SVGAGI come from the germline V gene (reference sequence).

A remark on this clone: The junction and the germline gene differ at one end; a read error may be behind it. This chain joins TRBV30 and TRBJ2-2; perhaps TRBD2 as D (6 bases). Germline values: CDR1 GTSNPN, CDR2 SVGIG (reference sequence). The CDR3 is made up of 13 amino acids. The CDR3 sequence: CAGRSASSGELFF. Here the CDR3 DNA reads TGTGCCGGGAGGTCAGCAAGTTCCGGGGAGCTGTTTTTT.

This clone was observed a handful of times. The J gene is TRBJ2-5, the V gene TRBV15; no clear D gene. Trimming stripped 3 bases from V and 5 bases from J, with 10 bases between. Germline-derived CDR1 and CDR2 are LNHNV and YYDKDF (reference sequence). There are 13 residues in the CDR3. CDR3 sequence (DNA): TGTGCCACCAGCAGGGAAACTGGGGAGACCCAGTACTTC. Translation gives CATSRETGETQYF.

This clone has just a few counts. The gene calls are TRBV4-1 and TRBJ1-4, with 9 bases aligning to TRBD1. This CDR3 has 15 residues. The trim removed 2 bases at V and 7 bases at J, leaving 5 bases unmatched. Germline-derived CDR1 and CDR2 are MGHRA and YSYEKL. CDR3 loop: CASSQLQGAGEKLFF. The CDR3 DNA sequence: TGCGCCAGCAGCCAATTACAGGGGGCGGGTGAAAAACTGTTTTTT.

This clone occurred a few times. The chain combines TRBV19 with TRBJ1-2; 9 bases line up with TRBD1. This CDR3 contains 15 residues. Germline CDR1 LNHDA, CDR2 SQIVND (reference sequence). With 1 base clipped from V and 8 bases from J, the junction kept 8 bases outside the gene matches. CDR3 sequence (DNA): TGTGCCAGTAGTATAGCGGACAGGGGCCTAGGGGGCTACACCTTC. Translated: CASSIADRGLGGYTF.

The CDR3 here is CASSSPGTNTEAFF. Here the CDR3 DNA reads TGCGCCAGCAGCTCACCGGGGACGAACACTGAAGCTTTCTTT. V usage is TRBV5-1 and J usage is TRBJ1-1; tentatively, D is TRBD1 (5 bases). Germline V CDR1 and CDR2: SGHRS, YFSETQ. The CDR3 runs 14 residues. V lost 3 bases and J lost 1, with 10 bases in between.

V and J are TRBV19 and TRBJ1-4, with unresolved D. Germline-derived CDR1 and CDR2 are LNHDA and SQIVND (reference sequence). This CDR3 is built from 13 residues. V lost 6 bases to trimming and J lost 6 bases, with 11 bases between them. CDR3 in DNA: TGTGCCAGTAGGCGGGCCGACGATGAAAAACTGTTTTTT. Residues: CASRRADDEKLFF.

This chain uses TRBV7-3 with TRBJ2-1; 8 bases map to TRBD1. Germline V gives CDR1 SGHTA, CDR2 FQGTGA. V lost 5 bases and J lost 5; bases outside the gene matches: 8. The CDR3 is made up of 15 amino acids. The CDR3 bases are TGTGCCAGCAGCCAGGACAGGGCGTCTGACAATGAGCAGTTCTTC. As protein: CASSQDRASDNEQFF.

The CDR3 DNA reads TGTGCCAGCAGCTTAGAAGGCGGACTAGCAGCTAGCACAGATACGCAGTATTTT. It yields the protein CASSLEGGLAASTDTQYF. The chain employs TRBV7-6 and TRBJ2-3, with 8 bases lining up with TRBD2. This CDR3 has 18 amino acids. With 1 base clipped from V and 0 bases from J, the junction kept 9 bases outside the gene matches. CDR1 SGHVS and CDR2 FNYEAQ come from the germline V gene.